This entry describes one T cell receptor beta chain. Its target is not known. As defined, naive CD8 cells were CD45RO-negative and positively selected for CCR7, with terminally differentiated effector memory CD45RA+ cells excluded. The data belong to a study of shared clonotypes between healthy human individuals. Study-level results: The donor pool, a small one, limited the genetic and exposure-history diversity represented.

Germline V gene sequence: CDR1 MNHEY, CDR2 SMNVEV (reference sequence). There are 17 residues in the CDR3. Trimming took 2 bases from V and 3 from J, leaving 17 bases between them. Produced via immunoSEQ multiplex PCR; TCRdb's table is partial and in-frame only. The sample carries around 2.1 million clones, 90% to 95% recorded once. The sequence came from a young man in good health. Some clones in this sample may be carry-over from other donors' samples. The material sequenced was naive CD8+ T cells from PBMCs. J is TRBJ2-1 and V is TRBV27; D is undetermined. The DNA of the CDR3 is TGTGCCAGCAGTTTAACTATCGGTCCAGGCCGCTACAATGAGCAGTTCTTC. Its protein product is CASSLTIGPGRYNEQFF.